This T cell receptor beta chain was profiled in a study of OX40 agonist ivuxolimab in advanced cancers. Study-wide background: Prior anti-PD-1, anti-PD-L1 or anti-CTLA-4 therapy did not bar entry, and approximately 43% had some.

Trimming took 2 bases from V and 1 from J, leaving 0 bases between them. The CDR3 extends over 13 amino acids. Germline V gene sequence: CDR1 SGHAT, CDR2 FQNNGV. Assay used: immunoSEQ multiplex PCR; TCRdb lists only in-frame clones, some missing. The sample lists 30,000 to 35,000 clones; under 85% were seen once. V gene TRBV11-2 combines with J gene TRBJ2-6; D is ambiguous. Sequencing was performed on CD4+ or CD8+ T cells sorted from blood, taken in a trial of the OX40 agonist ivuxolimab. The clonotype comes from an adult with an advanced solid tumor such as melanoma, head and neck, liver or kidney cancer. The DNA of the CDR3 is TGTGCCAGCAGCTTATCTGGGGCCAACGTCCTGACTTTC. It yields the protein CASSLSGANVLTF.